This T cell receptor beta chain derives from a study of CD8 T cells in ankylosing spondylitis. Germline lookup yields CDR1 LNHNV and CDR2 YYDKDF (reference sequence). The V end was cut by 0 bases, the J end by 5 bases, with 11 bases between. The CDR3 spans 15 residues. TCRdb re-derived calls from the 5' RACE reads in MiXCR, one entry per CDR3 protein. The sample holds around 250,000 distinct CDR3 sequences; about a sixth are singletons and the top ten take less than 35%. The origin of this receptor is a male donor with ankylosing spondylitis or in good health (not recorded which). The sequenced material came from blood, either unsorted or a sorted T cell fraction (not recorded which). The chain uses TRBV15 and TRBJ1-5, with TRBD1 as a possible D gene (5 bases). This chain's CDR3 is CATSREGGVDQPQHF. CDR3 nucleotides: TGTGCCACCAGCAGAGAGGGGGGAGTGGATCAGCCCCAGCATTTT.